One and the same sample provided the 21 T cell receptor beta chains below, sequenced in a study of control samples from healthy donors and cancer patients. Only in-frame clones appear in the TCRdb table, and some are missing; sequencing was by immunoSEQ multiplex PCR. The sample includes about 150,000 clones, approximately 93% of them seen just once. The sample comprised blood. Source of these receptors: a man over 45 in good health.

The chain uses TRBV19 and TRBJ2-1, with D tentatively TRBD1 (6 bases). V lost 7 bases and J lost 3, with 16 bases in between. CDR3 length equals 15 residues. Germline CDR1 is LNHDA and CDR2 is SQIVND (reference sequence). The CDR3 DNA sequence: TGTGCCAGTACCCCAAGGGAACAGGGCTACAATGAGCAGTTCTTC. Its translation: CASTPREQGYNEQFF. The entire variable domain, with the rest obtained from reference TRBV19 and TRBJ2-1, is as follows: DGGITQSPKYLFRKEGQNVTLSCEQNLNHDAMYWYRQDPGQGLRLIYYSQIVNDFQKGDIAEGYSVSREKKESFPLTVTSAQKNPTAFYLCASTPREQGYNEQFFGPGTRLTVL.

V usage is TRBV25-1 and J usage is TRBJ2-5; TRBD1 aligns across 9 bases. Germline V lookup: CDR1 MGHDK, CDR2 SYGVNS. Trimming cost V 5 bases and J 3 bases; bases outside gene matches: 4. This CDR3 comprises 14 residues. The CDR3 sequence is CASSPQGAKETQYF. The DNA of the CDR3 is TGTGCCAGCAGTCCACAGGGGGCTAAAGAGACCCAGTACTTC.

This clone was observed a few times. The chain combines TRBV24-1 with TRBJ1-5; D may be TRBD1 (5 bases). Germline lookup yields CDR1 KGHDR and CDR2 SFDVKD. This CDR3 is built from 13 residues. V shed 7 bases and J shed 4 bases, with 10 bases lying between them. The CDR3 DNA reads TGTGCCACCAGGGGGGGTTGGAATCAGCCCCAGCATTTT. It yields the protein CATRGGWNQPQHF.

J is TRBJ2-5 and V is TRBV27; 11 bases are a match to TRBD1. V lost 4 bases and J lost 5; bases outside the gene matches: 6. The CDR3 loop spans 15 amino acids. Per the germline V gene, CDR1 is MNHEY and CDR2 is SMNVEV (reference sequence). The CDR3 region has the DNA TGTGCCAGCAGTTCCGGGACAGGGGGGGCGGAGACCCAGTACTTC. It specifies CASSSGTGGAETQYF.

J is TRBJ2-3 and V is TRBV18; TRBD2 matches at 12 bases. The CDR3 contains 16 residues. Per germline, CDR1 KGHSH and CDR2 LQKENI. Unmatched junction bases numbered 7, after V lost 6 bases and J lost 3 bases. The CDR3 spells CASSRLAGVNTDTQYF. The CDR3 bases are TGTGCCAGCTCTCGACTAGCGGGAGTGAATACAGATACGCAGTATTTT.

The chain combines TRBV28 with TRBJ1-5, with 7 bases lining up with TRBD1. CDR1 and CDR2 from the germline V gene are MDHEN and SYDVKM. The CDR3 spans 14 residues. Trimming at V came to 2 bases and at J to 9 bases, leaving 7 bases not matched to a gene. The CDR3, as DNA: TGTGCCAGCAGTTTAACAGGGGCCCCCTGGCCCCAGCATTTT. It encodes CASSLTGAPWPQHF.

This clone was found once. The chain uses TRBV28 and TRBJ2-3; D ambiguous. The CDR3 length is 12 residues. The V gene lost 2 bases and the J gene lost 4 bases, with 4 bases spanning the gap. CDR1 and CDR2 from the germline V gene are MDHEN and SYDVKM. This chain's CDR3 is CASSLLADTQYF. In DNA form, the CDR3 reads TGTGCCAGCAGTTTACTTGCAGATACGCAGTATTTT.

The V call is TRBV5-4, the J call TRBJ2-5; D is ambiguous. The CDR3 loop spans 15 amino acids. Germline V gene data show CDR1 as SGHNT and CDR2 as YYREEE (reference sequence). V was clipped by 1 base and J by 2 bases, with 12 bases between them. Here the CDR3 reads CASSLMDQTQETQYF. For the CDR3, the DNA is TGTGCCAGCAGCTTGATGGATCAAACTCAAGAGACCCAGTACTTC.

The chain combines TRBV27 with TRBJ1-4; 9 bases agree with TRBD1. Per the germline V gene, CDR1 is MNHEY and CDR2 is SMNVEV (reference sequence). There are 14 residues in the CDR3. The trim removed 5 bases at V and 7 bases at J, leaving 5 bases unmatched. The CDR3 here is CASSTGGMGEKLFF. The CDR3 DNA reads TGTGCCAGCAGTACAGGGGGCATGGGTGAAAAACTGTTTTTT.

CDR3 sequence (DNA): TGTGCCAGCAGCCCCGGGGGGGTCGGTGGGGATACGCAGTATTTT. Its translation: CASSPGGVGGDTQYF. The rearrangement joins TRBV5-4 to TRBJ2-3; 8 bases are shared with TRBD2. The germline CDR1 and CDR2 sequences are SGHNT and YYREEE (reference sequence). V lost 4 bases, J lost 6 bases, and 10 bases stayed unmatched. The CDR3 totals 15 residues. Complete variable domain (other parts from reference TRBV5-4 and TRBJ2-3): ETGVTQSPTHLIKTRGQQVTLRCSSQSGHNTVSWYQQALGQGPQFIFQYYREEENGRGNFPPRFSGLQFPNYSSELNVNALELDDSALYLCASSPGGVGGDTQYFGPGTRLTVL.

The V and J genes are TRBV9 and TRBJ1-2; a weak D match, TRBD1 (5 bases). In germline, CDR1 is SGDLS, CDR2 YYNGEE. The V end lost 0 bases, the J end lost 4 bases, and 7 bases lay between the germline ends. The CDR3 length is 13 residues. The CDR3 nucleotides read TGTGCCAGCAGCGTAGGAGGGGTCTATGGCTACACCTTC. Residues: CASSVGGVYGYTF.

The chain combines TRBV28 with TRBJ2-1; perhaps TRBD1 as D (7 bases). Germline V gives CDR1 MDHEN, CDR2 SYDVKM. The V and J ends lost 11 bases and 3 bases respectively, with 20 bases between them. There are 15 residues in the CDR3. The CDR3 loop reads CAHVGAGTVYNEQFF. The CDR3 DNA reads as TGTGCCCACGTTGGGGCGGGGACAGTCTACAATGAGCAGTTCTTC.

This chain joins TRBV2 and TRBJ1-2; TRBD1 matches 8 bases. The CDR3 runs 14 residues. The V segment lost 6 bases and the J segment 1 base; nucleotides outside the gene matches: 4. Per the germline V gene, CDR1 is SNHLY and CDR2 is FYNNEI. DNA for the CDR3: TGTGCCAGCAGCCAGGGACAGGTTAACTATGGCTACACCTTC. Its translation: CASSQGQVNYGYTF.

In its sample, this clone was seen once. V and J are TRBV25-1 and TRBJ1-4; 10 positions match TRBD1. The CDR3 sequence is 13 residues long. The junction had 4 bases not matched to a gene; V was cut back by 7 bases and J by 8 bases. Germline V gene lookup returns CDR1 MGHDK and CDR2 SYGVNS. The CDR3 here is CASNPGQGEKLFF. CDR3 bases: TGTGCCAGCAATCCGGGACAGGGGGAAAAACTGTTTTTT.

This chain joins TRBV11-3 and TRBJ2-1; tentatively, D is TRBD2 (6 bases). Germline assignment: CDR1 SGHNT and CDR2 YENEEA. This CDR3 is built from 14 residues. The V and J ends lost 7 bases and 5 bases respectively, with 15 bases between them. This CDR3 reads CASKGPGENNEQFF. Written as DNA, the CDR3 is TGTGCCAGCAAGGGACCGGGAGAAAACAATGAGCAGTTCTTC.

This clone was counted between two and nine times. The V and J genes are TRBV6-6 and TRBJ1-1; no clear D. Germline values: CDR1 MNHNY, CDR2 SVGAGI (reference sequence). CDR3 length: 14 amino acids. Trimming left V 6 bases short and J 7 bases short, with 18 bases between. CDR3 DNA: TGTGCCAGCAGACCGCGGGAGGCGGGAAATGAAGCTTTCTTT. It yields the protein CASRPREAGNEAFF.

CDR3 coding DNA: TGTGCCAGCACCCTCCCTCATCCGGAGACCCAGTACTTC. Translation gives CASTLPHPETQYF. The rearrangement joins TRBV6-4 to TRBJ2-5; D is ambiguous. The germline V gene has CDR1 MRHNA and CDR2 SNTAGT. There are 13 residues in the CDR3. Trimming took off 7 bases at V and 5 bases at J, with 14 bases between the two ends.

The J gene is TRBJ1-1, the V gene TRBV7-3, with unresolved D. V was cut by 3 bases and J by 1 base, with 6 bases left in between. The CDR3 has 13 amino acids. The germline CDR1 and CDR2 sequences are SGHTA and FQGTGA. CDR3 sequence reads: CASSFKGNTEAFF. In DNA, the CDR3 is TGTGCCAGCAGCTTTAAAGGGAACACTGAAGCTTTCTTT.

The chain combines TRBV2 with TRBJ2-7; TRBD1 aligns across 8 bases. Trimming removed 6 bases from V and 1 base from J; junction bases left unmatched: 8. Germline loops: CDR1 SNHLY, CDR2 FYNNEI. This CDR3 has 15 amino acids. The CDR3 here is CASRGGQVPSYEQYF. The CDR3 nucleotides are TGTGCCAGCAGAGGGGGACAGGTGCCATCCTACGAGCAGTACTTC.

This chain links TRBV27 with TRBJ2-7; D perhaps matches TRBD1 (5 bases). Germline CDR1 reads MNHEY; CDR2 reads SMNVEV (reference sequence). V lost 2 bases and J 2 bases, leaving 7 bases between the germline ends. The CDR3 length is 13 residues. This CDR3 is CASSLDSTYEQYF. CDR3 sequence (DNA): TGTGCCAGCAGTTTAGACAGTACCTACGAGCAGTACTTC.

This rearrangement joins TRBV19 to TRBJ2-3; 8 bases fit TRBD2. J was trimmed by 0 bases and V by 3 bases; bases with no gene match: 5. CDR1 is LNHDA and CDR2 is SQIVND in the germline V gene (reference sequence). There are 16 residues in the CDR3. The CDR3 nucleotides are TGTGCCAGTAGTATCCTTAGCGGGACAAGCACAGATACGCAGTATTTT. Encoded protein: CASSILSGTSTDTQYF.